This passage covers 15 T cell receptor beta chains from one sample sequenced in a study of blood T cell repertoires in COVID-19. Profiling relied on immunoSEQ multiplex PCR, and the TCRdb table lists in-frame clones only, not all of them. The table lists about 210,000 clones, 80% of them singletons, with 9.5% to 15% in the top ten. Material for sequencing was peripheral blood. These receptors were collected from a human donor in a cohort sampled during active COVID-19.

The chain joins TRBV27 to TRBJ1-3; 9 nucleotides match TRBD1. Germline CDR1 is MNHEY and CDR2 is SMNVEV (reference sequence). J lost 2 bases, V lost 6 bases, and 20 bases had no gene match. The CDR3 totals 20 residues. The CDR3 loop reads CASSRFSPSRGQGPGNTIYF. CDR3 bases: TGTGCCAGCAGCCGCTTCAGCCCTTCCCGGGGACAGGGTCCTGGAAACACCATATATTTT.

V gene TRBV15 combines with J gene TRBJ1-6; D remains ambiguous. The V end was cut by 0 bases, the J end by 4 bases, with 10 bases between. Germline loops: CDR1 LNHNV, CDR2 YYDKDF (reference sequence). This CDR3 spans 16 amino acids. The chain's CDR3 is CATSRDRDNYNSPLHF. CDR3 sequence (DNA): TGTGCCACCAGCAGAGATAGAGACAATTATAATTCACCCCTCCACTTT.

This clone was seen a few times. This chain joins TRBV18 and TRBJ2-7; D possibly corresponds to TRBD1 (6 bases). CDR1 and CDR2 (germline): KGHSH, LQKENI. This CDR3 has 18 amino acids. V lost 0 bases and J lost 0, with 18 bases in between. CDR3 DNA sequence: TGTGCCAGCTCACCACCGTATGGGCAGGGGCCGGACTCCTACGAGCAGTACTTC. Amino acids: CASSPPYGQGPDSYEQYF.

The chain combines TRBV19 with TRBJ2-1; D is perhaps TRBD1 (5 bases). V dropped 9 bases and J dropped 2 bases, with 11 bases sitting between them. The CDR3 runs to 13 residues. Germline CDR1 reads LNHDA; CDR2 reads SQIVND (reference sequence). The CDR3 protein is CASQTETYNEQFF. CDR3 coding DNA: TGTGCCAGCCAGACAGAGACCTACAATGAGCAGTTCTTC.

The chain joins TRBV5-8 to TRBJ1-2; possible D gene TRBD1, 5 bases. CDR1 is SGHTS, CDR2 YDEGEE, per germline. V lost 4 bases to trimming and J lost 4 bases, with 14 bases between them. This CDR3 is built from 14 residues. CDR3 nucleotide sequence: TGTGCCAGCAGCCTGGGGCCATCGATCTATGGCTACACCTTC. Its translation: CASSLGPSIYGYTF.

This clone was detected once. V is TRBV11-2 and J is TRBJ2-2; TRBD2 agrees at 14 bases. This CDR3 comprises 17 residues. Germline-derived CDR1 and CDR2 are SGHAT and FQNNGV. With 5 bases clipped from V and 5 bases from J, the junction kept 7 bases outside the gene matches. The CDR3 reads CASSRGLAGVRTGELFF. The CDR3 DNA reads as TGTGCCAGCAGCCGGGGACTAGCGGGAGTAAGGACCGGGGAGCTGTTTTTT.

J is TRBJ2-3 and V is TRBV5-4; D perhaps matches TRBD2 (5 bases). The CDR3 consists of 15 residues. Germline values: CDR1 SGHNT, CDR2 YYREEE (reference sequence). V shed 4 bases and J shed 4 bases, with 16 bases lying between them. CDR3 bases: TGTGCCAGCAGCCCTCGGAGGTGGTTGGCAGATACGCAGTATTTT. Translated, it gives CASSPRRWLADTQYF.

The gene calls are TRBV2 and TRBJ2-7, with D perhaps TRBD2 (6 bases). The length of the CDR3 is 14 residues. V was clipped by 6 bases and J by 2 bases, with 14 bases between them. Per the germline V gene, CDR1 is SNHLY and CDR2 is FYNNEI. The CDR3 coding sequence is TGTGCCAGCAGCCAAGGGACTGAAGCCTACGAGCAGTACTTC. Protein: CASSQGTEAYEQYF. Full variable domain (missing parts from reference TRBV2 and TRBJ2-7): EPEVTQTPSHQVTQMGQEVILRCVPISNHLYFYWYRQILGQKVEFLVSFYNNEISEKSEIFDDQFSVERPDGSNFTLKIRSTKLEDSAMYFCASSQGTEAYEQYFGPGTRLTVT.

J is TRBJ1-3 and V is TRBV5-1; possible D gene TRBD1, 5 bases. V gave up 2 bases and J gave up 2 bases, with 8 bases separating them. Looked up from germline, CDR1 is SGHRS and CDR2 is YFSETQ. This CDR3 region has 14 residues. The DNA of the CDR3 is TGCGCCAGCAGCTTACAGGATCCTGGAAACACCATATATTTT. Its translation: CASSLQDPGNTIYF.

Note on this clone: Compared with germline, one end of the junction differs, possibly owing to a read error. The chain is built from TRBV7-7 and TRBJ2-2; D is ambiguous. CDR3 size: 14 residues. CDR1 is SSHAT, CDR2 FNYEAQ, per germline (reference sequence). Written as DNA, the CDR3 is TGTGCTAGCAGCTTAGAGAGGAACACCGGGGAGCTGTTTTTT. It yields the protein CASSLERNTGELFF. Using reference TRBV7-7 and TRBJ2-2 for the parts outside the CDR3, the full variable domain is GAGVSQSPRYKVTKRGQDVTLRCDPISSHATLYWYQQALGQGPEFLTYFNYEAQPDKSGLPSDRFSAERPEGSISTLTIQRTEQRDSAMYRCASSLERNTGELFFGEGSRLTVL.

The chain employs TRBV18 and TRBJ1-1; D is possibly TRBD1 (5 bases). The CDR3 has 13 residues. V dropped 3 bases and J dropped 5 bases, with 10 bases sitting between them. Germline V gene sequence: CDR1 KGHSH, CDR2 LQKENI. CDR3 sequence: CASSPQGGTEAFF. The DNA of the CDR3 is TGTGCCAGCTCACCCCAGGGTGGGACTGAAGCTTTCTTT.

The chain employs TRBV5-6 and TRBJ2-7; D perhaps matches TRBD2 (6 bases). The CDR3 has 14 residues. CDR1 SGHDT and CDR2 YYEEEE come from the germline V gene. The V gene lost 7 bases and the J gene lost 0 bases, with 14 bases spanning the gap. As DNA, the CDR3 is TGTGCCAGCGAAGGAGGGGTTCCCTCCTACGAGCAGTACTTC. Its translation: CASEGGVPSYEQYF.

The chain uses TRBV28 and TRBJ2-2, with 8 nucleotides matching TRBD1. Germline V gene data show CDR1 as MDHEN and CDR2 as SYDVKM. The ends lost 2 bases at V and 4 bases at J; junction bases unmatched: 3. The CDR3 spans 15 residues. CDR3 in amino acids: CASSLPGGFTGELFF. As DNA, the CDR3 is TGTGCCAGCAGTTTACCAGGGGGCTTCACCGGGGAGCTGTTTTTT.

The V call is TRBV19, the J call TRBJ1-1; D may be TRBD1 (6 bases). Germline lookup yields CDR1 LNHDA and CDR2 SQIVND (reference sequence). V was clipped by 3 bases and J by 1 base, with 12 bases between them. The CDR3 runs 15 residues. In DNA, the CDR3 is TGTGCCAGTAGTATGGGCAGGGGAAGGAACACTGAAGCTTTCTTT. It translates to CASSMGRGRNTEAFF.

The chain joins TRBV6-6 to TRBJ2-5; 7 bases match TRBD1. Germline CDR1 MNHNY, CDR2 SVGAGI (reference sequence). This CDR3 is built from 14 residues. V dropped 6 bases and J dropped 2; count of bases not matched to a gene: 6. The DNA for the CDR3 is TGTGCCAGCAGGGCGAAGGGGGCGCAAGAGACCCAGTACTTC. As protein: CASRAKGAQETQYF.